The 12 T cell receptor beta chains listed next were all sequenced from one sample in a study of blood T cell repertoires in COVID-19. TCRdb keeps only in-frame clones here, not all; method: immunoSEQ multiplex PCR. The data hold approximately 340,000 clones, with roughly nine tenths observed a single time. Sequences were obtained from PBMCs or T cells enriched from blood (not recorded which). Every receptor here comes from a woman aged 40 to 50 who had been exposed to COVID-19.

This clone has just one count. V usage is TRBV12-5 and J usage is TRBJ1-1, with D tentatively TRBD1 (5 bases). The germline V and J ends were trimmed by 6 bases and 0 bases, with 11 bases remaining between them. Per the germline V gene, CDR1 is LGHNT and CDR2 is FRNRAP. This CDR3 spans 14 amino acids. The CDR3 here is CASGLGLMNTEAFF. DNA of the CDR3: TGTGCTAGTGGCCTGGGGCTTATGAACACTGAAGCTTTCTTT.

This clone was seen only once. The V and J genes are TRBV7-2 and TRBJ1-1; tentatively, D is TRBD1 (5 bases). This CDR3 has 14 amino acids. The germline V gene has CDR1 SGHTA and CDR2 FQGNSA. V lost 5 bases to trimming and J lost 1 base, with 11 bases between them. The CDR3 DNA reads TGTGCCAGCAGCATACCCGGGGGGAACACTGAAGCTTTCTTT. Protein product: CASSIPGGNTEAFF.

The chain uses TRBV19 and TRBJ2-6, with D tentatively TRBD2 (6 bases). The CDR3 totals 17 residues. V lost 3 bases to trimming and J lost 0 bases, with 12 bases between them. The germline V gene has CDR1 LNHDA and CDR2 SQIVND (reference sequence). The CDR3 coding sequence is TGTGCCAGTAGTATCGAGAGAGCGGGCTCTGGGGCCAACGTCCTGACTTTC. Amino acid sequence: CASSIERAGSGANVLTF.

The V call is TRBV5-1, the J call TRBJ2-1; TRBD1 might be the D (6 bases). Germline CDR1 and CDR2: SGHRS and YFSETQ. V was shortened by 0 bases and J by 8 bases, with 9 bases between the two germline ends. The CDR3 is made up of 13 amino acids. DNA for the CDR3: TGCGCCAGCAGCTTGGCAGGGGCCGATGAGCAGTTCTTC. This gives the protein CASSLAGADEQFF.

The chain has TRBV19 and TRBJ1-2; possibly TRBD1 for D (6 bases). The CDR3 extends over 13 amino acids. V dropped 6 bases and J dropped 2 bases, with 10 bases sitting between them. The germline V gene encodes CDR1 LNHDA and CDR2 SQIVND (reference sequence). The CDR3 is CASRQGLNYGYTF. CDR3 DNA sequence: TGTGCCAGTAGACAGGGTCTGAACTATGGCTACACCTTC.

The chain combines TRBV6-5 with TRBJ1-1; D gene uncertain. Looked up from germline, CDR1 is MNHEY and CDR2 is SVGAGI. Trimming removed 9 bases at V and 1 base at J, with 12 bases between. The CDR3 extends over 13 amino acids. As DNA, the CDR3 is TGTGCCAGAAACGAACGGGAGAACACTGAAGCTTTCTTT. It encodes CARNERENTEAFF.

V and J are TRBV30 and TRBJ1-2; 8 bases are a match to TRBD1. The CDR3 extends over 14 amino acids. V shed 3 bases, J shed 3 bases, and the junction held 6 bases outside the gene matches. CDR1 and CDR2 from the germline V gene are GTSNPN and SVGIG (reference sequence). CDR3 bases: TGTGCCTGGAGACAACAGGGGGGATACTATGGCTACACCTTC. Translated, it gives CAWRQQGGYYGYTF.

The chain is built from TRBV12-3 or TRBV12-4 and TRBJ1-2, with D maybe TRBD1 (6 bases). This CDR3 has 12 residues. The germline V and J ends were trimmed by 6 bases and 10 bases, with 15 bases remaining between them. In DNA form, the CDR3 reads TGTGCCAGCAGCATCCAGCGGGGACACTACACCTTC. Translation gives CASSIQRGHYTF.

The chain is built from TRBV5-4 and TRBJ2-1; D might be TRBD1 (5 bases). CDR1 and CDR2 (germline): SGHNT, YYREEE (reference sequence). The CDR3 totals 14 residues. Trimming removed 1 base from V and 6 bases from J, with 11 bases in between. The CDR3 coding sequence is TGTGCCAGCAGCTTGACCAGGGATGGCAATGAGCAGTTCTTC. This encodes CASSLTRDGNEQFF. The whole variable domain, remainder taken from reference TRBV5-4 and TRBJ2-1, is ETGVTQSPTHLIKTRGQQVTLRCSSQSGHNTVSWYQQALGQGPQFIFQYYREEENGRGNFPPRFSGLQFPNYSSELNVNALELDDSALYLCASSLTRDGNEQFFGPGTRLTVL.

This sequence joins TRBV7-9 and TRBJ2-7, with D possibly TRBD1 on 6 matching bases. The CDR3 length is 14 residues. CDR1 and CDR2 from the germline V gene are SEHNR and FQNEAQ (reference sequence). The V and J ends lost 5 bases and 2 bases respectively, with 13 bases between them. The CDR3, as DNA: TGTGCCAGCAGCCCTCGGGACACCGCCTACGAGCAGTACTTC. This translates into CASSPRDTAYEQYF.

This clone appeared a few times. V and J are TRBV7-2 and TRBJ1-2; D remains ambiguous. The CDR3 length is 12 residues. The ends were cut back, 2 bases at V and 3 bases at J, with 4 bases in the middle. Looked up from germline, CDR1 is SGHTA and CDR2 is FQGNSA. CDR3 in amino acids: CASSLSDYGYTF. CDR3 DNA: TGTGCCAGCAGCTTATCAGACTATGGCTACACCTTC. The full variable domain, its missing parts supplied by reference TRBV7-2 and TRBJ1-2, is GAGVSQSPSNKVTEKGKDVELRCDPISGHTALYWYRQSLGQGLEFLIYFQGNSAPDKSGLPSDRFSAERTGGSVSTLTIQRTQQEDSAVYLCASSLSDYGYTFGSGTRLTVV.

The chain joins TRBV6-5 to TRBJ1-4; 7 nucleotides align to TRBD1. Germline-derived CDR1 and CDR2 are MNHEY and SVGAGI. The CDR3 has 14 amino acids. Unmatched junction bases numbered 7, after V lost 7 bases and J lost 5 bases. The CDR3, as DNA: TGTGCCAGCACCCTACGCAGGGGGAATGAAAAACTGTTTTTT. Translation: CASTLRRGNEKLFF.